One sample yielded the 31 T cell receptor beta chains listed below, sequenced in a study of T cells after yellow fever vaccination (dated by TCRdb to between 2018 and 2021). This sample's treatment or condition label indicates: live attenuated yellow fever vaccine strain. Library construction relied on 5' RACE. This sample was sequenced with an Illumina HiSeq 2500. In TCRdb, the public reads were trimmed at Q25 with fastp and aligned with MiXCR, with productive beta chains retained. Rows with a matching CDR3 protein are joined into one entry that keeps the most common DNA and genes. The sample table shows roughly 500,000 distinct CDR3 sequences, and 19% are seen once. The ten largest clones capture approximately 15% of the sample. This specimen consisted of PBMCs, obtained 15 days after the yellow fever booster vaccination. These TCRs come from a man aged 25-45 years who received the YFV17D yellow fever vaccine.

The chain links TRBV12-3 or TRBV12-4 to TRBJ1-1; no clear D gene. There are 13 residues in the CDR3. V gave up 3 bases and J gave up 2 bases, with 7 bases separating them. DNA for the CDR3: TGTGCCAGCAGTTTTGAACTAAACACTGAAGCTTTCTTT. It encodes CASSFELNTEAFF.

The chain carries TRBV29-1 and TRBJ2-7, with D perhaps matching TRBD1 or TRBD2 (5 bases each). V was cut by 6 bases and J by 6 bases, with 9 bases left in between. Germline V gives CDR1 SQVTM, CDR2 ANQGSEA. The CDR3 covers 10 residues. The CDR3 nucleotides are TGCAGCGTGGGGACCGTCGAGCAGTACTTC. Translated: CSVGTVEQYF.

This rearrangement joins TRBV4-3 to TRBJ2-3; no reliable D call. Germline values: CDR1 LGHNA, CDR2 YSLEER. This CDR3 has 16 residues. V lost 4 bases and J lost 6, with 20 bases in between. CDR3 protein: CASSPELAQLSDTQYF. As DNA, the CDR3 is TGCGCCAGCAGCCCTGAGCTCGCACAGCTCTCGGATACGCAGTATTTT.

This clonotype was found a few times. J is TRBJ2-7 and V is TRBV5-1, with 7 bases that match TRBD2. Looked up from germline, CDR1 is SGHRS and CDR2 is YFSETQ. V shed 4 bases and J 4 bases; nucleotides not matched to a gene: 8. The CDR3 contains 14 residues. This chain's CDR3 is CASSIGLEGYEQYF. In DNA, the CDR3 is TGCGCCAGCAGCATCGGACTAGAAGGGTACGAGCAGTACTTC. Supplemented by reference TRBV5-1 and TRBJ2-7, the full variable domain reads KAGVTQTPRYLIKTRGQQVTLSCSPISGHRSVSWYQQTPGQGLQFLFEYFSETQRNKGNFPGRFSGRQFSNSRSEMNVSTLELGDSALYLCASSIGLEGYEQYFGPGTRLTVT.

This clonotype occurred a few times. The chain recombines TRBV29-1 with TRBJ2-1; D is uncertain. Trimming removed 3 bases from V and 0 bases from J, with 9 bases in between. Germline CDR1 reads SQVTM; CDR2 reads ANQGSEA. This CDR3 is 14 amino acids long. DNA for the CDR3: TGCAGCGTTGATCCCTTAAGCTCCTACAATGAGCAGTTCTTC. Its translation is CSVDPLSSYNEQFF.

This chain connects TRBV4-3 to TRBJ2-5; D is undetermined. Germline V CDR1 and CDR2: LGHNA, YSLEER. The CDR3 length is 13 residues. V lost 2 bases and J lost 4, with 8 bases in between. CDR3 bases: TGCGCCAGCAGCCAAATGGGTGGAGAGACCCAGTACTTC. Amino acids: CASSQMGGETQYF.

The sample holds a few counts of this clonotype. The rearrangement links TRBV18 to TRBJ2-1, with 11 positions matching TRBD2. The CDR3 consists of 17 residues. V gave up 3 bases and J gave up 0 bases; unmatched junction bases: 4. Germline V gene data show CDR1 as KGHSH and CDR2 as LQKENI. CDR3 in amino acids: CASSPGTSGNSYNEQFF. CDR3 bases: TGTGCCAGCTCACCGGGGACTAGCGGCAACTCCTACAATGAGCAGTTCTTC.

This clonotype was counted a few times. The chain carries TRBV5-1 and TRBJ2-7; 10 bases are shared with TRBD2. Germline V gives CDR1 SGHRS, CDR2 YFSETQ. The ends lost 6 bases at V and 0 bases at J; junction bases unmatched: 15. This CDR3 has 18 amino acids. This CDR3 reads CASIEHPRPSGSSYEQYF. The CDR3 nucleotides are TGCGCCAGCATCGAGCACCCCCGTCCTAGCGGGAGCTCCTACGAGCAGTACTTC.

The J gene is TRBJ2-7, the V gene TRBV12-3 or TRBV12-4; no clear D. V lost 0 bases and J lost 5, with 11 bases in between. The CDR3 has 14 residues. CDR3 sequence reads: CASSLAHVSDEQYF. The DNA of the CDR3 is TGTGCCAGCAGTTTAGCCCACGTGAGTGACGAGCAGTACTTC.

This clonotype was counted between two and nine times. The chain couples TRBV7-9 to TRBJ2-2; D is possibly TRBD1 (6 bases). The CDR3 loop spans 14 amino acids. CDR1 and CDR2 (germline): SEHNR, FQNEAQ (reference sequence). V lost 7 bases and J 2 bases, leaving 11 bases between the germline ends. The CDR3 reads CASTSDSNTGELFF. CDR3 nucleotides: TGTGCCAGCACCTCGGACAGTAACACCGGGGAGCTGTTTTTT.

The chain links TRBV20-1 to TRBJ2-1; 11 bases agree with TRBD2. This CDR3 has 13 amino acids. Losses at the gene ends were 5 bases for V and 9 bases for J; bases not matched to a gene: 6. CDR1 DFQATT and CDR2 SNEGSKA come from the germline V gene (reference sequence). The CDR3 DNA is TGCAGTGCTCCGGCTAGCGGGAGGAGTGAGCAGTTCTTC. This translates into CSAPASGRSEQFF.

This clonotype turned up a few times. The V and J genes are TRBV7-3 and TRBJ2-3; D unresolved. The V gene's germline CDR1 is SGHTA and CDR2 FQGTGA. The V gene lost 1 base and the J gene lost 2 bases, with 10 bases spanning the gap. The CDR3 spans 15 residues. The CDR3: CASSLRHAVTDTQYF. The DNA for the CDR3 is TGTGCCAGCAGCTTAAGGCATGCAGTCACAGATACGCAGTATTTT.

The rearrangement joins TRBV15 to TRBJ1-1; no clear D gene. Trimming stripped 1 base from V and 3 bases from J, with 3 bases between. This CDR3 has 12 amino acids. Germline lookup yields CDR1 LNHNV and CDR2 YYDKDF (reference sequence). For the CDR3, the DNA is TGTGCCACCAGCAGAGCATACACTGAAGCTTTCTTT. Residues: CATSRAYTEAFF.

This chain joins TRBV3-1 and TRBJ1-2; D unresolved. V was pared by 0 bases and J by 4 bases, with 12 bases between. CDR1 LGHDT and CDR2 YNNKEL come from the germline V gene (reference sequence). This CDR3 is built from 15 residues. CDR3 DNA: TGTGCCAGCAGCCAAGATCCGGGCAGAGGCTATGGCTACACCTTC. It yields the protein CASSQDPGRGYGYTF.

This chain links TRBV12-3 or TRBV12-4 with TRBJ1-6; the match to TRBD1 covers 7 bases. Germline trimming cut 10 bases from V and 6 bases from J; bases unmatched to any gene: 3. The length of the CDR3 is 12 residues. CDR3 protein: CANRQGNSPLHF. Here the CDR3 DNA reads TGTGCCAACCGACAGGGTAATTCACCCCTCCACTTT.

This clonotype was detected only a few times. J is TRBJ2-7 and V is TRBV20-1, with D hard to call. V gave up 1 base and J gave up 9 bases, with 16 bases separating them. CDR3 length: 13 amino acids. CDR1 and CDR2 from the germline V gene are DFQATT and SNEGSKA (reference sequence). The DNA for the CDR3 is TGCAGTGCTAGAGGTTTTGGGAAAATGACGCAGTACTTC. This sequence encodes CSARGFGKMTQYF.

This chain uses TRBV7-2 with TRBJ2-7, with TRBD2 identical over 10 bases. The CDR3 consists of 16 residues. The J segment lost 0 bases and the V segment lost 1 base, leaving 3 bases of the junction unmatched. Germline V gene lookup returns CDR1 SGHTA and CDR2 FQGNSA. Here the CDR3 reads CASSLVASGSSYEQYF. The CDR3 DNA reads TGTGCCAGCAGCTTAGTGGCTAGCGGGAGCTCCTACGAGCAGTACTTC. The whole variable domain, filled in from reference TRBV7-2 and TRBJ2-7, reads GAGVSQSPSNKVTEKGKDVELRCDPISGHTALYWYRQSLGQGLEFLIYFQGNSAPDKSGLPSDRFSAERTGGSVSTLTIQRTQQEDSAVYLCASSLVASGSSYEQYFGPGTRLTVT.

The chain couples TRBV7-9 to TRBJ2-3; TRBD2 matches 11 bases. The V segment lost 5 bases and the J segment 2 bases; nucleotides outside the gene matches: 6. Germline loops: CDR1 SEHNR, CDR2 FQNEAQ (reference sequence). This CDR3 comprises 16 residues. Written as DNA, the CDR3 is TGTGCCAGCAGCCTCCTTAGCGGGAGGGACACAGATACGCAGTATTTT. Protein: CASSLLSGRDTDTQYF.

The CDR3 nucleotides read TGCAGTGCTTCCCGACCCGCTAGCGGGAGGGTCGGGGAGCTGTTTTTT. This sequence encodes CSASRPASGRVGELFF. V is TRBV20-1 and J is TRBJ2-2, with 12 bases that match TRBD2. The ends lost 5 bases at V and 7 bases at J; junction bases unmatched: 11. The germline V gene encodes CDR1 DFQATT and CDR2 SNEGSKA (reference sequence). This CDR3 contains 16 residues.

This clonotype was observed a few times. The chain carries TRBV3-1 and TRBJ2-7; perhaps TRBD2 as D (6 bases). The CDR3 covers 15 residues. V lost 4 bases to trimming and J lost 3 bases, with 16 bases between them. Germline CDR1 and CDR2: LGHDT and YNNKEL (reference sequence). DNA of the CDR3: TGTGCCAGCAGCCCGTTTAGCGGTATCGGCTACGAGCAGTACTTC. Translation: CASSPFSGIGYEQYF.

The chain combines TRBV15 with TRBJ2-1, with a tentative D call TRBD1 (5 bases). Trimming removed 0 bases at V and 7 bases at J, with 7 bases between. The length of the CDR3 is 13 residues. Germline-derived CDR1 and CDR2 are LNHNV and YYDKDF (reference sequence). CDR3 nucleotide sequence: TGTGCCACCAGCAGAGACAGGGCTAATGAGCAGTTCTTC. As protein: CATSRDRANEQFF.

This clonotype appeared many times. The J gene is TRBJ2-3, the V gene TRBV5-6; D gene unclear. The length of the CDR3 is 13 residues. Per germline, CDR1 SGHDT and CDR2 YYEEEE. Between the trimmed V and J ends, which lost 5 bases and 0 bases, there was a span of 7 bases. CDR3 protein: CASRTPSTDTQYF. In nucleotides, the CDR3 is TGTGCCAGCAGAACGCCTAGCACAGATACGCAGTATTTT. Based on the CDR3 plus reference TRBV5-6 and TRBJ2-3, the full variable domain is DAGVTQSPTHLIKTRGQQVTLRCSPKSGHDTVSWYQQALGQGPQFIFQYYEEEERQRGNFPDRFSGHQFPNYSSELNVNALLLGDSALYLCASRTPSTDTQYFGPGTRLTVL.

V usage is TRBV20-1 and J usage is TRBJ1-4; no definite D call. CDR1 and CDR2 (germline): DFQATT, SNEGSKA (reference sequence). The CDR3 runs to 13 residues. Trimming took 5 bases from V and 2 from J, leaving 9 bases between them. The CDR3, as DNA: TGCAGTGCTCACGGGGTGACTAATGAAAAACTGTTTTTT. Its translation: CSAHGVTNEKLFF.

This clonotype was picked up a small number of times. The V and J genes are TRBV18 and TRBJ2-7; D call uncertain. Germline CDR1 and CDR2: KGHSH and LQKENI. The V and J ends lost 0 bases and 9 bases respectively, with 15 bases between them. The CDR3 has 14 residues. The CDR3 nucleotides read TGTGCCAGCTCACCACCCTGGGGTGAAAGGCGGCAGTACTTC. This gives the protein CASSPPWGERRQYF.

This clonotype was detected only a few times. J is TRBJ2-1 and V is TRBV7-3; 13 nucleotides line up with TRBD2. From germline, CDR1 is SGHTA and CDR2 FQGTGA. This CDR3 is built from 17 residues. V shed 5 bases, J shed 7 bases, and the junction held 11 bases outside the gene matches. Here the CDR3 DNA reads TGTGCCAGCAGCCCCGGGACTAGCGGGAACGTGGGAAATGAGCAGTTCTTC. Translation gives CASSPGTSGNVGNEQFF.

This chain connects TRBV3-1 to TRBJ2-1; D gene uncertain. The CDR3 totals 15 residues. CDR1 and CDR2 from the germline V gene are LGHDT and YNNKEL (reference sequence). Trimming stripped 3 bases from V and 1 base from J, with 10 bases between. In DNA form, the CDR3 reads TGTGCCAGCAGCCACGAACCTAGTTCCTACAATGAGCAGTTCTTC. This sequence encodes CASSHEPSSYNEQFF.

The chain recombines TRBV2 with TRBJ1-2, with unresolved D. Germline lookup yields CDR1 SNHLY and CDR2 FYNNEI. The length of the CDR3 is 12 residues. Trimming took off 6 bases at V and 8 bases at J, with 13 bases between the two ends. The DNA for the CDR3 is TGTGCCAGCAGCCCTACTATGGAGGGCTACACCTTC. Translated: CASSPTMEGYTF.

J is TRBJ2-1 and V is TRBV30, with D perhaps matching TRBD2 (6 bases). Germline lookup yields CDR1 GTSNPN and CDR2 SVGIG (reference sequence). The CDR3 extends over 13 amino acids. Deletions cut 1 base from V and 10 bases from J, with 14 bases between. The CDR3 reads CAWSATRRGEQFF. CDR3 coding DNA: TGTGCCTGGAGTGCAACCCGGAGGGGAGAGCAGTTCTTC.

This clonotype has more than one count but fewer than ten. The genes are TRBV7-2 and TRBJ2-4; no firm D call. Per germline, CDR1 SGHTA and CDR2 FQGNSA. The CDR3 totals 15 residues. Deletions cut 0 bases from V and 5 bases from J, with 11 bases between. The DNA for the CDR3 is TGTGCCAGCAGCTTAGCGCGTATTTCCCAAAACATTCAGTACTTC. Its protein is CASSLARISQNIQYF.

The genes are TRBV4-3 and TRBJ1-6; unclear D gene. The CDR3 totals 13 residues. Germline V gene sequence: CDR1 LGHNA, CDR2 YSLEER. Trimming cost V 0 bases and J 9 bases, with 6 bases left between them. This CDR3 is CASSQDPVSPLHF. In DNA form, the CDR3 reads TGCGCCAGCAGCCAAGACCCTGTTTCACCCCTCCACTTT.

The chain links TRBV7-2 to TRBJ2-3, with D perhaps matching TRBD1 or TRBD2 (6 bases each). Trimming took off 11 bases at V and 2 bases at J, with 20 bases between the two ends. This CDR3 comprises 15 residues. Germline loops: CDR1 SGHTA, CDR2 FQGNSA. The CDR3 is CAGRKDSGATDTQYF. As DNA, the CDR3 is TGTGCCGGTAGAAAAGATTCGGGGGCCACAGATACGCAGTATTTT.